The text below deals with one T cell receptor (beta chain). As yet, its antigen is unknown. A far more abundant clone sits one base away, making this likely a read error. Investigators prepared the TCR beta libraries by applying iRepertoire HTBI primers and Arm-PCR of CDR3 regions. TCRdb called the multiplex PCR reads again in MiXCR, with one record for every CDR3 protein. The sample shows roughly 470,000 distinct CDR3 sequences, under 25% of them seen only once. The record originates from a study of regulatory T cells in long-lasting Graves disease. Notes on the study in general: Analysis covered peripheral blood alone, not thyroid tissue. Persistent disease showed a preference for TRBV28, TRBJ1-2 and TRBJ2-5.

The time point: persistent/refractory GD, antithyroid drugs over 5 years with positive TRAb. The TCR library used RNA extracted from PBMCs. Graves' disease diagnosis relied on American Thyroid Association guidelines. This CDR3 has 13 residues. Germline-derived CDR1 and CDR2 are SGHVS and FQNEAQ. This TCR came from a female donor with Graves disease. The material was peripheral blood mononuclear cells (PBMCs), obtained when the disease was refractory, from a patient treated with antithyroid drugs. The chain combines TRBV7-8 with TRBJ1-1; D unresolved. This CDR3 is CAGSLAENTEAFF. In DNA form, the CDR3 reads TGTGCCGGCAGCTTAGCAGAGAACACTGAAGCTTTCTTT. Full variable domain (outside the CDR3, taken from reference TRBV7-8 and TRBJ1-1): GAGVSQSPRYKVAKRGQDVALRCDPISGHVSLFWYQQALGQGPEFLTYFQNEAQLDKSGLPSDRFFAERPEGSVSTLKIQRTQQEDSAVYLCAGSLAENTEAFFGQGTRLTVV.